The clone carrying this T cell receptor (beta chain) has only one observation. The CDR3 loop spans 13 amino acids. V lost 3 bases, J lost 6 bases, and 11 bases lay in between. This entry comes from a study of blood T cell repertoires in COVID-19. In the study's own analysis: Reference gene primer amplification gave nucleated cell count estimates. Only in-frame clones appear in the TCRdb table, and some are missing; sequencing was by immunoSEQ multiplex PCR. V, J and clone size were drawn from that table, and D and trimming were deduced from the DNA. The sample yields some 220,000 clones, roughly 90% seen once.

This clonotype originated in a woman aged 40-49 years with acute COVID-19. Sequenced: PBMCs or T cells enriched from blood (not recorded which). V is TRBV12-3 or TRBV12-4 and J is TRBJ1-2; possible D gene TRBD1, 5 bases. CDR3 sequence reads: CASSFKGRDGYTF. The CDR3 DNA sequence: TGTGCCAGCAGTTTTAAGGGCAGGGATGGCTACACCTTC.